A single TCR beta chain is shown here with its context. Its antigen is not identified. This CDR3 is 14 amino acids long. Looked up from germline, CDR1 is KGHSH and CDR2 is LQKENI. With 3 bases removed from V and 1 base from J, the gap between germline ends came to 7 bases. This sample is part of a study of cytomegalovirus exposure and HLA in healthy donors. Study in general: A previous analysis identified 90 million to 140 million unique TCR beta sequences derived from about 180 million T cells.

The PCR had 60 Vbeta and 13 Jbeta primers. Assay: immunoSEQ multiplex PCR; the TCRdb copy retains only in-frame clones and omits some. The repertoire shows tens of thousands of clones; the top ten hold less than 2.5%. Study-wide points: V- and J-gene trimming in TCR beta was tied to a missense DCLRE1C variant by an analysis performed later. In vitro, three CMV-associated chains proved specific for CMV antigens.

The gene calls are TRBV18 and TRBJ2-1; D not certain. Source material: PBMCs. The clonotype was recovered from a female donor in good health and CMV-seronegative. In nucleotides, the CDR3 is TGTGCCAGCTCACCCCAAAATTCCTACAATGAGCAGTTCTTC. Its translation: CASSPQNSYNEQFF.